The following is a T cell receptor (beta chain) sequence with its context. This entry is derived from a study of blood T cell repertoires in COVID-19. In the study overall: The cDNA or gDNA used as material had been derived from T cells, B-cell-depleted T cells, or PBMCs.

Deletions cut 7 bases from V and 0 bases from J, with 7 bases between. The germline V gene encodes CDR1 LNHDA and CDR2 SQIVND (reference sequence). CDR3 size: 13 residues. Per the original methods: The assay estimated nucleated cells by amplifying reference gene primers. Repertoires were generated with immunoSEQ multiplex PCR, while TCRdb's copy carries only in-frame clones and drops some. V and J calls and clone size come straight from that table; D and trimming were deduced from the DNA. The sample lists about 270,000 clones; 86% were seen once. The rearrangement uses TRBV19 and TRBJ1-3, with unresolved D. This receptor was obtained from a woman aged 80 or over with COVID-19, enrolled during active disease. The sample was peripheral blood. The CDR3 DNA sequence: TGTGCCAGTAACGGTTTCTCTGGAAACACCATATATTTT. Translation: CASNGFSGNTIYF.